This T cell receptor (beta chain) comes out of a study of blood T cell repertoires in COVID-19 (dated by TCRdb to the early 2020s). Regarding the study in general: Samples covering the acute and convalescent phases of COVID-19 were provided by collaborators in the United States, Italy and Spain. Where available, HLA class I and class II types were obtained from metadata supplied by the sample provider rather than from assay-based typing. The dataset comprised deeply sampled blood TCRbeta repertoires from subjects exposed to, actively infected with, or recovered from COVID-19. The samples were drawn from the first 160 participants of the ongoing ImmuneRACE study and from 1,200 or so subjects provided by 6 global collaborators. Sample metadata almost always included a de-identified subject ID, COVID-19 status, age in years and sex. The prospective study material was composed of cDNA or gDNA derived from T cells, B-cell-depleted T cells, or PBMCs. The repertoires were released in a freely available public database meant as a resource for research on the immune response to SARS-CoV-2.

TCRbeta CDR3 regions were amplified from genomic DNA by means of the immunoSEQ Assay, a bias-controlled multiplex PCR. The paper's data handling went like this. Nucleated cell counts per sample were estimated from amplification of reference gene primers within the assay. To quantify the absolute abundance of each unique TCRbeta CDR3 rearrangement, sequence reads were collapsed and filtered. For each sample, productive Simpson clonality was calculated by taking the square root of Simpson's diversity index across productive rearrangements. TCRdb limited this immuneACCESS table to in-frame rearrangements with V and J called. A share of clones is missing; checked studies link under half to unresolved V genes, and the rest is unexplained. Clone size and the V and J calls come from that table; the DNA yielded D and trimming. The sample records a few hundred thousand clones, roughly 89% of which are singletons. The ten biggest clones cover approximately 1.5% of the sample.

Concerning this clone itself: Its cognate antigen has yet to be identified. Base qualities are not recorded, but no much larger clone differs from it by a single base.

In the prospective study, participants were about 18 to 90 years old, resided in 20 to 30 geographic areas of the United States, and were enrolled through a virtual design. To assign participants to cohorts, the prospective study relied on clinical history that participants themselves reported in a screening survey and a study questionnaire. Recovered participants in ImmuneRACE Cohort 3 were defined by two consecutive negative NP/OP PCR tests, clearance by a healthcare professional, or resolution of symptoms. Each participant in the prospective study had whole blood, serum and a nasopharyngeal or oropharyngeal swab collected by mobile phlebotomists. Over a roughly two-month period, participants in the prospective study had the option of providing additional blood draws and questionnaires. Before DNA extraction, prospective study blood samples were shipped either frozen or at room temperature. Summary of the overall study and its limitations: The quantity of clinical and demographic metadata differed by source and by participant and was supplied without curation.

From the cysteine up to the phenylalanine, the CDR3 has a length of 15 residues. Of all the DNA, just the CDR3 is kept, 45 bases in frame from base 1. The CDR1 and CDR2 encoded by the germline V gene (reference sequence) are GTSNPN and SVGIG. V drops 0 bases and J drops 8 bases, leaving 17 bases in between. This clonotype was sampled from a woman aged 30 to 39 who had recovered from COVID-19. Source material: PBMCs or T cells enriched from blood (not recorded which). This chain is built from TRBV30 and TRBJ1-5, and perhaps TRBD1 as D gene, on 5 matching bases. The DNA reads TGTGCCTGGAGTGTATTATCGGCTGGGGGGGAGCCCCAGCATTTT. Translated, this is CAWSVLSAGGEPQHF.